The 26 T cell receptor beta chains in this list originate from one sample, sequenced in a study of early T cells in non-severe SARS-CoV-2 infection. TCRdb redid the calling of the 5' RACE reads with MiXCR, one entry per CDR3 protein. The sample records 25,000 to 30,000 distinct CDR3 sequences, more than 4% being singletons. The sequenced sample was whole blood. These TCRs come from an adult who was a healthcare worker with PCR-confirmed SARS-CoV-2 infection or an uninfected control (not recorded which).

The chain is built from TRBV20-1 and TRBJ1-2; D gene unclear. The germline V gene encodes CDR1 DFQATT and CDR2 SNEGSKA (reference sequence). Trimming took 2 bases from V and 3 from J, leaving 13 bases between them. This CDR3 is 14 amino acids long. CDR3 in amino acids: CSARTPEGYYGYTF. The CDR3 DNA sequence: TGCAGTGCTAGAACGCCGGAGGGCTACTATGGCTACACCTTC.

This clonotype was recorded many times. This sequence joins TRBV4-3 and TRBJ1-3; D remains ambiguous. Germline V gene sequence: CDR1 LGHNA, CDR2 YSLEER. Trimming pared 0 bases from V and 2 bases from J, leaving 11 bases between. The CDR3 covers 16 residues. CDR3 residues: CASSQDAGNPGNTIYF. The CDR3 DNA follows: TGCGCCAGCAGCCAAGACGCGGGGAACCCTGGAAACACCATATATTTT.

This clonotype was picked up many times. The CDR3 bases are TGTGCCAGCAGCTCCGGGACGTACACAGATACGCAGTATTTT. Protein sequence: CASSSGTYTDTQYF. The chain employs TRBV11-2 and TRBJ2-3; either TRBD1 or TRBD2 may fit D (5 bases each). CDR1 is SGHAT and CDR2 is FQNNGV in the germline V gene. The CDR3 contains 14 residues. The V end lost 4 bases, the J end lost 2 bases, and 10 bases lay between the germline ends.

This clonotype was found many times. The chain joins TRBV6-1 to TRBJ1-2, with D possibly TRBD1 on 5 matching bases. V shed 11 bases and J shed 7 bases, with 23 bases lying between them. From germline, CDR1 is MNHNS and CDR2 SASEGT. The CDR3 is made up of 14 amino acids. The CDR3 nucleotides are TGTGCCTCCCTGCCAGACAGAGGATTTAGTGGCTACACCTTC. It is translated as CASLPDRGFSGYTF.

This clonotype was counted at least ten times. This chain uses TRBV9 with TRBJ1-1, with D possibly being TRBD1 (6 bases). Trimming left V 0 bases short and J 0 bases short, with 9 bases between. The CDR3 extends over 15 amino acids. Germline loops: CDR1 SGDLS, CDR2 YYNGEE. CDR3 in amino acids: CASSVAGAMNTEAFF. For the CDR3, the DNA is TGTGCCAGCAGCGTAGCAGGGGCTATGAACACTGAAGCTTTCTTT.

This clonotype has at least ten counts. For the CDR3, the DNA is TGTGCCAGCAGCTTGGGACAGGGGGTTTCTAACTATGGCTACACCTTC. It encodes CASSLGQGVSNYGYTF. This chain uses TRBV5-6 with TRBJ1-2; 9 positions agree with TRBD1. V lost 0 bases, J lost 0 bases, and 3 bases stayed unmatched. The CDR3 is 16 amino acids. CDR1 and CDR2 from the germline V gene are SGHDT and YYEEEE.

This clonotype has at least ten counts. The chain combines TRBV28 with TRBJ2-7; possible D gene TRBD1, 6 bases. CDR3 length equals 14 residues. CDR1 and CDR2 from the germline V gene are MDHEN and SYDVKM. The V gene lost 0 bases and the J gene lost 2 bases, with 8 bases spanning the gap. CDR3 protein: CASSLWDSPYEQYF. The CDR3 region has the DNA TGTGCCAGCAGTTTATGGGACAGTCCCTACGAGCAGTACTTC.

Only a few counts were recorded for this clonotype. The chain couples TRBV28 to TRBJ1-1, with 9 bases aligning to TRBD1. V dropped 7 bases and J dropped 0; count of bases not matched to a gene: 9. CDR3 size: 16 residues. Per the germline V gene, CDR1 is MDHEN and CDR2 is SYDVKM. The CDR3 DNA follows: TGTGCCAGCAAGGCCTGGACAGGGGATTTGAACACTGAAGCTTTCTTT. Its translation is CASKAWTGDLNTEAFF.

Points on this clonotype: It may be a read error: a sequence one base away is much more abundant. The chain has TRBV6-5 and TRBJ2-1; maybe TRBD1 (5 bases). CDR1 and CDR2 (germline): MNHEY, SVGAGI. This CDR3 region has 15 residues. The CDR3 loop is CASSIDRFPYNAQFF. CDR3 in DNA: TGTGCCAGCAGTATAGACAGATTTCCCTACAATGCGCAGTTCTTC.

This clonotype was observed at least ten times. This sequence joins TRBV3-1 and TRBJ2-1; the match to TRBD2 covers 10 bases. This CDR3 is built from 16 residues. V shed 6 bases and J 2 bases; nucleotides not matched to a gene: 7. Germline V gene data show CDR1 as LGHDT and CDR2 as YNNKEL (reference sequence). This CDR3 is CASRRVGTSAYNEQFF. CDR3 nucleotides: TGTGCCAGCAGGCGTGTAGGGACTAGCGCCTACAATGAGCAGTTCTTC.

This clonotype was observed many times. CDR3 sequence (DNA): TGCAGTGCTAGAGATTTTGTTGCTAGCGGGAGTGGAACAGATACGCAGTATTTT. This sequence encodes CSARDFVASGSGTDTQYF. The chain couples TRBV20-1 to TRBJ2-3, with TRBD2 matching over 10 bases. V dropped 0 bases and J dropped 3; count of bases not matched to a gene: 12. The CDR3 runs to 18 residues. CDR1 is DFQATT, CDR2 SNEGSKA, per germline (reference sequence).

The genes are TRBV20-1 and TRBJ2-3, with TRBD2 identical over 7 bases. Per the germline V gene, CDR1 is DFQATT and CDR2 is SNEGSKA (reference sequence). The CDR3 sequence is 12 residues long. With 7 bases clipped from V and 3 bases from J, the junction kept 4 bases outside the gene matches. The CDR3: CSGTGGTDTQYF. CDR3 DNA: TGCAGTGGTACGGGAGGTACAGATACGCAGTATTTT.

Only a few counts were recorded for this clonotype. This sequence joins TRBV18 and TRBJ1-1; TRBD1 agrees at 8 bases. Germline CDR1 KGHSH, CDR2 LQKENI. The CDR3 extends over 14 amino acids. Trimming cost V 5 bases and J 0 bases; bases outside gene matches: 2. The CDR3 loop reads CASSSDRVNTEAFF. DNA of the CDR3: TGTGCCAGCTCATCGGACAGGGTGAACACTGAAGCTTTCTTT. The variable domain in full, with the rest retrieved from reference TRBV18 and TRBJ1-1, is NAGVMQNPRHLVRRRGQEARLRCSPMKGHSHVYWYRQLPEEGLKFMVYLQKENIIDESGMPKERFSAEFPKEGPSILRIQQVVRGDSAAYFCASSSDRVNTEAFFGQGTRLTVV.

The V call is TRBV20-1, the J call TRBJ1-4, with D maybe TRBD1 (5 bases). The CDR3 covers 16 residues. V was shortened by 1 base and J by 0 bases, with 12 bases between the two germline ends. The germline V gene has CDR1 DFQATT and CDR2 SNEGSKA (reference sequence). In nucleotides, the CDR3 is TGCAGTGCTAGAGGCGGGGACTCAACAACTAATGAAAAACTGTTTTTT. Encoded protein: CSARGGDSTTNEKLFF.

The table lists this clonotype with many counts. The chain employs TRBV2 and TRBJ1-3, with D possibly being TRBD1 (6 bases). The CDR3 contains 14 residues. The V and J ends lost 6 bases and 2 bases respectively, with 11 bases between them. Germline assignment: CDR1 SNHLY and CDR2 FYNNEI. The CDR3 is CASREQGTGNTIYF. The CDR3 DNA reads TGTGCCAGCAGGGAACAGGGAACTGGAAACACCATATATTTT.

The sample holds many counts of this clonotype. The chain carries TRBV20-1 and TRBJ2-1; 8 nucleotides match TRBD1. The V gene end was trimmed by 6 bases and the J gene end by 6 bases; junction bases not matched to a gene: 10. The CDR3 sequence is 14 residues long. In germline, CDR1 is DFQATT, CDR2 SNEGSKA (reference sequence). The CDR3 here is CSAQSGQGSNEQFF. The CDR3 DNA sequence: TGCAGTGCCCAATCAGGACAGGGTTCCAATGAGCAGTTCTTC.

J is TRBJ1-1 and V is TRBV5-1; 7 bases are a match to TRBD1. There are 15 residues in the CDR3. Germline assignment: CDR1 SGHRS and CDR2 YFSETQ. The trim removed 4 bases at V and 4 bases at J, leaving 10 bases unmatched. CDR3 bases: TGCGCCAGCAGCCAAAATAGGGGGCTGGGCACTGAAGCTTTCTTT. It codes for CASSQNRGLGTEAFF.

The V call is TRBV4-1, the J call TRBJ2-7; tentatively, D is TRBD1 or TRBD2 (6 bases each). This CDR3 has 17 residues. Germline V gene sequence: CDR1 MGHRA, CDR2 YSYEKL. V gave up 0 bases and J gave up 3 bases, with 18 bases separating them. The chain's CDR3 is CASSQEYDAGQLYEQYF. The DNA for the CDR3 is TGCGCCAGCAGCCAAGAATACGACGCGGGACAACTCTACGAGCAGTACTTC.

This clonotype showed up many times. V is TRBV10-3 and J is TRBJ2-5; 7 positions agree with TRBD1. The V segment lost 3 bases and the J segment 2 bases; nucleotides outside the gene matches: 6. Germline values: CDR1 ENHRY, CDR2 SYGVKD. This CDR3 is built from 15 residues. The CDR3 here is CAISDPGQPQETQYF. The DNA for the CDR3 is TGTGCCATCAGTGACCCGGGACAGCCACAAGAGACCCAGTACTTC.

This clonotype came up many times. The gene calls are TRBV27 and TRBJ2-2, with 8 bases fitting TRBD1. V dropped 6 bases and J dropped 0; count of bases not matched to a gene: 3. This CDR3 is built from 15 residues. The germline gives CDR1 MNHEY, CDR2 SMNVEV (reference sequence). CDR3 sequence reads: CASREQGANTGELFF. Written as DNA, the CDR3 is TGTGCCAGCAGGGAACAGGGGGCGAACACCGGGGAGCTGTTTTTT.

This clonotype was seen ten or more times. The chain links TRBV20-1 to TRBJ2-7; 10 bases are shared with TRBD2. Trimming removed 0 bases from V and 3 bases from J; junction bases left unmatched: 11. This CDR3 has 17 residues. From germline, CDR1 is DFQATT and CDR2 SNEGSKA (reference sequence). CDR3 DNA: TGCAGTGCTAGAGAGATGGGGAGCGGGAGGGCCTACTACGAGCAGTACTTC. Translation: CSAREMGSGRAYYEQYF.

This clonotype was seen many times. The rearrangement joins TRBV27 to TRBJ2-1, with 10 positions matching TRBD2. CDR1 and CDR2 from the germline V gene are MNHEY and SMNVEV (reference sequence). This CDR3 is built from 16 residues. V lost 0 bases and J lost 8; bases outside the gene matches: 7. The CDR3 bases are TGTGCCAGCAGTTTATCGAGGGCTAGCGGGAGCCATGAGCAGTTCTTC. This sequence encodes CASSLSRASGSHEQFF.

In its sample, this clonotype was seen many times. The chain combines TRBV27 with TRBJ2-7; 7 nucleotides align to TRBD2. V lost 8 bases and J lost 4; bases outside the gene matches: 8. CDR3 length: 13 residues. Germline values: CDR1 MNHEY, CDR2 SMNVEV (reference sequence). For the CDR3, the DNA is TGTGCCAGCCGCGAGGGAGCGGGGTACGAGCAGTACTTC. This sequence encodes CASREGAGYEQYF.

As DNA, the CDR3 is TGTGCCAGCAGTTTCTTTCGACTAGCGAGAAGCACAGATACGCAGTATTTT. This sequence encodes CASSFFRLARSTDTQYF. The genes are TRBV27 and TRBJ2-3; the match to TRBD2 covers 8 bases. CDR1 is MNHEY, CDR2 SMNVEV, per germline (reference sequence). After removal of 3 bases from V and 0 bases from J, the junction contained 8 bases not matched to a gene. The length of the CDR3 is 17 residues.

This clonotype showed up many times. The chain combines TRBV20-1 with TRBJ2-7; D is uncertain. Germline V gene sequence: CDR1 DFQATT, CDR2 SNEGSKA (reference sequence). The CDR3 is made up of 11 amino acids. The DNA for the CDR3 is TGCACCCGCCCGAGCTCCTACGAGCAGTACTTC. This gives the protein CTRPSSYEQYF.

In its sample, this clonotype was seen many times. This chain uses TRBV12-3 or TRBV12-4 with TRBJ2-7, with D perhaps matching TRBD2 (5 bases). Trimming took off 2 bases at V and 9 bases at J, with 14 bases between the two ends. This CDR3 is built from 13 residues. The CDR3 reads CASSLLAPKGQYF. In DNA, the CDR3 is TGTGCCAGCAGTTTACTAGCACCAAAGGGGCAGTACTTC.